Listed below are T cell receptor beta chains from one sample, sequenced in a study of T cell clonotyping in hematopoietic cell transplantation. The protocol was immunoSEQ multiplex PCR, while the TCRdb copy is restricted to in-frame clones and leaves out a portion. The table shows 15,000 or so clones, with roughly 88% occurring only once. The specimen was peripheral blood mononuclear cells. The receptors here all came from a man aged 45-65 years in good health. Some clones in this sample may be carry-over from other donors' samples. CDR3s include the opening cysteine and the closing phenylalanine or tryptophan. Each record gives: D gene, clone size, V gene, J gene, CDR3 DNA, CDR3 protein. The D gene is left open where the match is weak. Expanded clones get a size class; other rows say once, few or many, or leave the size out.

>-|-|TRBV28|TRBJ1-2
TGTGCCAGCAGTTTGAGGACTAACTATGGCTACACCTTC
CASSLRTNYGYTF
>-|once|TRBV7-2|TRBJ1-6
TGTGCCAGCAGCTTACTAGGGGCGCATAATAATTCACCCCTCCACTTT
CASSLLGAHNNSPLHF
>-|few|TRBV30|TRBJ1-6
TGTGCCTGGAGACCGGGCTCCTATAATTCACCCCTCCACTTT
CAWRPGSYNSPLHF
>-|-|TRBV5-1|TRBJ2-7
TGCGCCAGCAGCTCGACCTTGGACTACGAGCAGTACTTC
CASSSTLDYEQYF
>TRBD2|-|TRBV7-2|TRBJ2-7
TGTGCCAGCAGCGTTAGTACCTTCCCGGGACTAGCGCGCCAGCAGTACTTC
CASSVSTFPGLARQQYF
>-|-|TRBV30|TRBJ1-1
TGTGCCTGGAGTGTACATGGAGGCACTGAAGCTTTCTTT
CAWSVHGGTEAFF
>-|-|TRBV30|TRBJ2-7
TGTGCCTGGAGTCCGGACAAGGTCTACGAGCAGTACTTC
CAWSPDKVYEQYF
>TRBD1|-|TRBV4-1|TRBJ2-7
TGCGCCAGCAGCCCGGGACAGGGAACCTACGAGCAGTACTTC
CASSPGQGTYEQYF
>-|-|TRBV11-1|TRBJ2-1
TGTGCCAGCAGCTTACCCCGGGGTCAGTCCTACAATGAGCAGTTCTTC
CASSLPRGQSYNEQFF
>-|-|TRBV5-6|TRBJ1-1
TGTGCCAGCAGCTTGGTCAGGTTGACTGAAGCTTTCTTT
CASSLVRLTEAFF
>-|-|TRBV9|TRBJ2-7
TGTGCCAGCAGCGCTGCGTCTGGGCCCTGGGGCTCCTACGAGCAGTACTTC
CASSAASGPWGSYEQYF
>TRBD2|-|TRBV4-1|TRBJ2-7
TGCGCCAGCAGCCCGACTAGCGGGGTGTTCGAGCAGTACTTC
CASSPTSGVFEQYF
>-|-|TRBV2|TRBJ1-5
TGTGCCAGCAAGTGGCTGATGAATCAGCCCCAGCATTTT
CASKWLMNQPQHF
>-|-|TRBV5-1|TRBJ2-7
TGCGCCAGCAGAGCACAGGGCCCCTACGAGCAGTACTTC
CASRAQGPYEQYF
>-|-|TRBV11-3|TRBJ2-7
TGTGCCAGCAGCCGAACGTACACCTACGAGCAGTACTTC
CASSRTYTYEQYF
>TRBD2|once|TRBV9|TRBJ2-3
TGTGCCAGCAGCCCTCGGCCGACTAGCGGGGCCCAAGATACGCAGTATTTT
CASSPRPTSGAQDTQYF
>TRBD1|-|TRBV7-2|TRBJ1-2
TGTGCCAGCAGTGGGGACAGAGTCTTTGGCTACACCTTC
CASSGDRVFGYTF
>-|once|TRBV28|TRBJ2-7
TGTGCCAGCACTCGTGGGAGTCACCGCGGCTCCTACGAGCAGTACTTC
CASTRGSHRGSYEQYF
>-|-|TRBV30|TRBJ1-5
TGTGCCTGGAGTCCTGGGACATATCAGCCCCAGCATTTT
CAWSPGTYQPQHF
>-|-|TRBV28|TRBJ1-2
TGTGCCAGCAGGCCTCGCGGGGTCGGGGACCATGGCTACACCTTC
CASRPRGVGDHGYTF
>TRBD1|few|TRBV30|TRBJ1-1
TGTGCCTGGAGGACAGGGGGTAACACTGAAGCTTTCTTT
CAWRTGGNTEAFF
>TRBD1|once|TRBV14|TRBJ2-7
TGTGCCAGCAGCCCCAGACGGGACAGGGGTACTCACGAGCAGTACTTC
CASSPRRDRGTHEQYF
>TRBD1|-|TRBV5-6|TRBJ1-5
TGTGCCAGCAGCTTCAGGGGGGATCAGCCCCAGCATTTT
CASSFRGDQPQHF
>TRBD1|-|TRBV6-5|TRBJ1-3
TGTGCCAGCAGCCGACAGGGCTCTGGAAACACCATATATTTT
CASSRQGSGNTIYF
>-|-|TRBV5-1|TRBJ1-4
TGCGCCAGCAGCTTGGAAAGTCTTAATGAAAAACTGTTTTTT
CASSLESLNEKLFF
>-|-|TRBV7-2|TRBJ2-7
TGTGCCAGCAGCTTAGTGATAGGGTTGAGCGAGCAGTACTTC
CASSLVIGLSEQYF
>-|-|TRBV7-8|TRBJ2-5
TGTGCCAGCAGCGCCATGGGTGTTGAGACCCAGTACTTC
CASSAMGVETQYF
>TRBD1|-|TRBV7-8|TRBJ2-2
TGTGCCAGCAGCTTAGGTCGCCAGGGGGCGTACACCGGGGAGCTGTTTTTT
CASSLGRQGAYTGELFF
>-|-|TRBV27|TRBJ1-4
TGTGCCAGCAGCGGGACGGGAACTAATGAAAAACTGTTTTTT
CASSGTGTNEKLFF
>-|-|TRBV7-2|TRBJ2-7
TGTGCCAGCAGAACCGGGAGTTACGAGCAGTACTTC
CASRTGSYEQYF
>-|-|TRBV20-1|TRBJ1-2
TGCAGTGCGTCCGGGGGTTATGGCTACACCTTC
CSASGGYGYTF